These 9 T cell receptor beta chains came from one sample sequenced in a study of blood T cells in healthy people across ages. Combining a sample-barcoded 5' primer with a J-beta primer mix, a second PCR ran for about 7 to 11 cycles. In TCRdb, the 5' RACE reads were re-called with MiXCR into one record per CDR3 protein. The repertoire holds roughly 1,500,000 distinct CDR3 sequences, 30% to 35% seen once, with about 10% in the top ten. What was sequenced was blood. These receptor sequences come from a woman aged 25 to 39 in good health.

The rearrangement uses TRBV7-3 and TRBJ1-1, with D perhaps matching TRBD1 (5 bases). This CDR3 has 13 amino acids. Germline CDR1 and CDR2: SGHTA and FQGTGA. V lost 5 bases and J lost 11, with 18 bases in between. The CDR3 region is CASSPSGQGWAFF. The CDR3 DNA sequence: TGTGCCAGCAGCCCCTCAGGGCAAGGTTGGGCTTTCTTT. Full variable domain (rest looked up from reference TRBV7-3 and TRBJ1-1): GAGVSQTPSNKVTEKGKYVELRCDPISGHTALYWYRQSLGQGPEFLIYFQGTGAADDSGLPNDRFFAVRPEGSVSTLKIQRTERGDSAVYLCASSPSGQGWAFFGQGTRLTVV.

This clonotype was seen more than once but under ten times. The rearrangement links TRBV20-1 to TRBJ2-1, with TRBD2 identical over 16 bases. This CDR3 is 16 amino acids long. Germline assignment: CDR1 DFQATT and CDR2 SNEGSKA (reference sequence). The V and J ends lost 8 bases and 7 bases, in that order; junction bases with no gene match: 11. The CDR3: CSTGTSGRADPNEQFF. CDR3 in DNA: TGCAGTACCGGGACTAGCGGGAGGGCCGACCCAAATGAGCAGTTCTTC.

This clonotype was counted a few times. The rearrangement uses TRBV9 and TRBJ1-1, with D hard to call. V dropped 0 bases and J dropped 7 bases, with 13 bases sitting between them. Per the germline V gene, CDR1 is SGDLS and CDR2 is YYNGEE. The CDR3 contains 14 residues. Here the CDR3 reads CASSVGGQAREAFF. Here the CDR3 DNA reads TGTGCCAGCAGCGTAGGTGGGCAAGCCCGTGAAGCTTTCTTT.

The CDR3 nucleotides read TGTGCCAGCAGCCGGACTTCAGATGTGCAGTATTTT. This codes for CASSRTSDVQYF. The J gene is TRBJ2-3, the V gene TRBV12-3 or TRBV12-4, with a tentative D call TRBD2 (5 bases). The CDR3 has 12 residues. V dropped 6 bases and J dropped 11 bases, with 15 bases sitting between them.

The chain employs TRBV2 and TRBJ1-2; 9 bases are shared with TRBD1. With V trimmed by 5 bases and J by 10 bases, 11 bases remained unmatched. The CDR3 covers 14 residues. The germline V gene encodes CDR1 SNHLY and CDR2 FYNNEI. The CDR3 DNA reads as TGTGCCAGCAGTCCCGGGACAGGGATTTTTCACTACACCTTC. Protein product: CASSPGTGIFHYTF.

The V and J genes are TRBV20-1 and TRBJ2-1; TRBD2 matches at 10 bases. Per the germline V gene, CDR1 is DFQATT and CDR2 is SNEGSKA (reference sequence). V lost 7 bases and J lost 4; bases outside the gene matches: 10. The CDR3 is 15 residues long. CDR3 loop: CSVVASGGIYNEQFF. CDR3 nucleotides: TGCAGTGTCGTAGCTAGCGGGGGAATATACAATGAGCAGTTCTTC.

The V call is TRBV5-1, the J call TRBJ1-6; D gene ambiguous. The CDR3 has 14 amino acids. Germline lookup yields CDR1 SGHRS and CDR2 YFSETQ. Trimming pared 4 bases from V and 6 bases from J, leaving 11 bases between. CDR3 residues: CASSSTELNSPLHF. CDR3 DNA: TGCGCCAGCAGCAGCACAGAACTTAATTCACCCCTCCACTTT. The full variable domain, with the rest looked up from reference TRBV5-1 and TRBJ1-6, is KAGVTQTPRYLIKTRGQQVTLSCSPISGHRSVSWYQQTPGQGLQFLFEYFSETQRNKGNFPGRFSGRQFSNSRSEMNVSTLELGDSALYLCASSSTELNSPLHFGNGTRLTVT.

This clonotype was detected only a few times. The genes are TRBV29-1 and TRBJ2-3; D call uncertain. The CDR3 length is 11 residues. Trimming removed 7 bases at V and 6 bases at J, with 11 bases between. CDR1 is SQVTM, CDR2 ANQGSEA, per germline. The CDR3 DNA is TGCAGCGCACCTCTGGGGGATACGCAGTATTTT. As protein: CSAPLGDTQYF.

The chain uses TRBV3-1 and TRBJ2-7; the match to TRBD2 covers 8 bases. Trimming cost V 5 bases and J 3 bases; bases outside gene matches: 12. This CDR3 comprises 16 residues. The germline V gene has CDR1 LGHDT and CDR2 YNNKEL (reference sequence). This CDR3 reads CASSSRGSGTHYEQYF. CDR3 bases: TGTGCCAGCAGCTCACGGGGTAGCGGGACACACTACGAGCAGTACTTC.